The 26 T cell receptor beta chains reported below all come from one sample, sequenced in a study of technical replicates of blood from a handful of donors. TCRdb keeps only in-frame clones here, not all; method: immunoSEQ multiplex PCR. Of some 78,000 clones in the sample, 94% are singletons; the top ten hold approximately 0.26%. The sequenced sample was T cells isolated from PBMCs. All receptors derive from a human donor in good health.

The chain uses TRBV7-3 and TRBJ1-1, with a possible D match to TRBD1 (6 bases). Germline V gene lookup returns CDR1 SGHTA and CDR2 FQGTGA. This CDR3 has 16 residues. V lost 2 bases, J lost 2 bases, and 15 bases lay in between. CDR3 DNA sequence: TGTGCCAGCAGCTTAGTTCCTTACAGGGACAACACTGAAGCTTTCTTT. Protein product: CASSLVPYRDNTEAFF.

This chain joins TRBV7-9 and TRBJ1-2, with D possibly matching TRBD1 (5 bases). Trimming pared 8 bases from V and 3 bases from J, leaving 10 bases between. Germline values: CDR1 SEHNR, CDR2 FQNEAQ (reference sequence). CDR3 size: 12 residues. The CDR3 DNA reads TGTGCCAGCCTTCCCAGGGACTATGGCTACACCTTC. Residues: CASLPRDYGYTF. The full variable domain, its missing parts supplied by reference TRBV7-9 and TRBJ1-2, is DTGVSQNPRHKITKRGQNVTFRCDPISEHNRLYWYRQTLGQGPEFLTYFQNEAQLEKSRLLSDRFSAERPKGSFSTLEIQRTEQGDSAMYLCASLPRDYGYTFGSGTRLTVV.

V usage is TRBV27 and J usage is TRBJ1-5, with 7 bases aligning to TRBD1. The CDR3 is made up of 16 amino acids. Unmatched junction bases numbered 9, after V lost 6 bases and J lost 1 base. In germline, CDR1 is MNHEY, CDR2 SMNVEV (reference sequence). This CDR3 reads CASRGLYRGSNQPQHF. DNA for the CDR3: TGTGCCAGCAGGGGGCTATACAGGGGAAGCAATCAGCCCCAGCATTTT.

This clone occurred once. CDR3 residues: CASSEGNTEAFF. The DNA for the CDR3 is TGTGCCAGCAGTGAGGGGAACACTGAAGCTTTCTTT. The V and J genes are TRBV28 and TRBJ1-1; unclear D gene. This CDR3 spans 12 amino acids. Trimming left V 5 bases short and J 1 base short, with 5 bases between. From germline, CDR1 is MDHEN and CDR2 SYDVKM. Based on the CDR3 plus reference TRBV28 and TRBJ1-1, the full variable domain is DVKVTQSSRYLVKRTGEKVFLECVQDMDHENMFWYRQDPGLGLRLIYFSYDVKMKEKGDIPEGYSVSREKKERFSLILESASTNQTSMYLCASSEGNTEAFFGQGTRLTVV.

The chain employs TRBV5-5 and TRBJ2-1; tentative D call: TRBD1 (5 bases). The germline V and J ends were trimmed by 3 bases and 5 bases, with 15 bases remaining between them. The CDR3 runs 15 residues. Germline V gene lookup returns CDR1 SGHKS and CDR2 YYEKEE (reference sequence). The CDR3 coding sequence is TGTGCCAGCAGCTGGGGCTACGGAGCCGACAATGAGCAGTTCTTC. Its translation is CASSWGYGADNEQFF. The variable domain in full, with the rest retrieved from reference TRBV5-5 and TRBJ2-1, is DAGVTQSPTHLIKTRGQQVTLRCSPISGHKSVSWYQQVLGQGPQFIFQYYEKEERGRGNFPDRFSARQFPNYSSELNVNALLLGDSALYLCASSWGYGADNEQFFGPGTRLTVL.

J is TRBJ2-3 and V is TRBV28, with 14 nucleotides matching TRBD2. There are 15 residues in the CDR3. Germline CDR1 reads MDHEN; CDR2 reads SYDVKM. Trimming removed 3 bases from V and 5 bases from J; junction bases left unmatched: 1. The CDR3 protein is CASSLGTSGRDTQYF. The CDR3 DNA follows: TGTGCCAGCAGTTTGGGGACTAGCGGGAGAGATACGCAGTATTTT.

This clone appeared once. The chain joins TRBV11-3 to TRBJ1-1; D perhaps matches TRBD1 (5 bases). The CDR3 has 15 amino acids. V lost 4 bases and J lost 2, with 14 bases in between. The V gene's germline CDR1 is SGHNT and CDR2 YENEEA. The CDR3 spells CASSSRPTANTEAFF. DNA of the CDR3: TGTGCCAGCAGCTCGCGCCCGACAGCTAACACTGAAGCTTTCTTT.

This rearrangement joins TRBV5-6 to TRBJ1-2; no definite D call. The CDR3 is 14 amino acids. Germline V CDR1 and CDR2: SGHDT, YYEEEE. Trimming took 7 bases from V and 4 from J, leaving 17 bases between them. This chain's CDR3 is CASSRRGSGYGYTF. The CDR3, as DNA: TGTGCCAGCTCCCGACGGGGTTCGGGCTATGGCTACACCTTC.

The chain combines TRBV6-5 with TRBJ2-7, with TRBD1 matching over 9 bases. V was clipped by 7 bases and J by 6 bases; unmatched bases: 13. Per the germline V gene, CDR1 is MNHEY and CDR2 is SVGAGI. CDR3 length equals 15 residues. CDR3 sequence (DNA): TGTGCCAGCACTCAGCCCGGGACAGGGACGGGCGAGCAGTACTTC. Translated, it gives CASTQPGTGTGEQYF.

The genes are TRBV30 and TRBJ1-4; 7 positions agree with TRBD1. J lost 3 bases, V lost 5 bases, and 18 bases had no gene match. The CDR3 covers 18 residues. Looked up from germline, CDR1 is GTSNPN and CDR2 is SVGIG (reference sequence). The CDR3 nucleotides are TGTGCCTGGGGTGCCGGGTGGGACAGCGCCGAACCTAATGAAAAACTGTTTTTT. As protein: CAWGAGWDSAEPNEKLFF.

The V call is TRBV19, the J call TRBJ2-5, with a possible D match to TRBD1 (6 bases). With 4 bases removed from V and 5 bases from J, the gap between germline ends came to 11 bases. CDR3 length equals 13 residues. The V gene's germline CDR1 is LNHDA and CDR2 SQIVND (reference sequence). In nucleotides, the CDR3 is TGTGCCAGTAGTAAAGGACAGTTGGAGACCCAGTACTTC. Protein: CASSKGQLETQYF.

The V call is TRBV6-1, the J call TRBJ1-4; tentatively, D is TRBD1 (5 bases). Germline assignment: CDR1 MNHNS and CDR2 SASEGT. V dropped 0 bases and J dropped 4 bases, with 12 bases sitting between them. The CDR3 has 16 amino acids. CDR3 sequence (DNA): TGTGCCAGCAGTGAAGCGCTGGACACTTATAATGAAAAACTGTTTTTT. This gives the protein CASSEALDTYNEKLFF.

The chain is built from TRBV2 and TRBJ2-2, with D possibly matching TRBD2 (5 bases). The germline gives CDR1 SNHLY, CDR2 FYNNEI. V was clipped by 7 bases and J by 4 bases, with 10 bases between them. The CDR3 covers 13 residues. The CDR3 DNA is TGTGCCAGCATCCGGGGTGGCACCGGGGAGCTGTTTTTT. This sequence encodes CASIRGGTGELFF.

The J gene is TRBJ2-3, the V gene TRBV20-1; D gene unclear. CDR3 length equals 11 residues. Germline V gene data show CDR1 as DFQATT and CDR2 as SNEGSKA (reference sequence). V was trimmed by 6 bases and J by 2 bases, leaving 6 bases between them. This CDR3 is CSAPFTDTQYF. For the CDR3, the DNA is TGCAGTGCCCCCTTCACAGATACGCAGTATTTT.

The table lists this clone with a count of one. The rearrangement links TRBV5-4 to TRBJ2-1; possible D gene TRBD1, 5 bases. With 4 bases removed from V and 1 base from J, the gap between germline ends came to 15 bases. The CDR3 totals 16 residues. Per the germline V gene, CDR1 is SGHNT and CDR2 is YYREEE (reference sequence). CDR3 nucleotides: TGTGCCAGCAGCGGGGCCTCTTTGGTTTCCTACAATGAGCAGTTCTTC. This sequence encodes CASSGASLVSYNEQFF. Looking up the rest from reference TRBV5-4 and TRBJ2-1 gives the full variable domain: ETGVTQSPTHLIKTRGQQVTLRCSSQSGHNTVSWYQQALGQGPQFIFQYYREEENGRGNFPPRFSGLQFPNYSSELNVNALELDDSALYLCASSGASLVSYNEQFFGPGTRLTVL.

Points on this clone: One end of the junction fails to match germline, which may point to a read error. The chain has TRBV5-6 and TRBJ2-7; 7 bases are shared with TRBD1. The CDR3 runs to 13 residues. CDR1 and CDR2 (germline): SGHDT, YYEEEE. In nucleotides, the CDR3 is TGTGCCAGCAGCCCGCAGGGGGTGTACGGGCAGTACTTC. It specifies CASSPQGVYGQYF.

J is TRBJ1-5 and V is TRBV10-2; TRBD1 is a possible D gene (5 bases). CDR3 length: 15 amino acids. Germline V gene sequence: CDR1 WSHSY, CDR2 SAAADI. V lost 2 bases, J lost 3 bases, and 11 bases lay in between. The CDR3, as DNA: TGCGCCAGCAGTGAGCGCACAGGAGTCAATCAGCCCCAGCATTTT. This translates into CASSERTGVNQPQHF.

In DNA, the CDR3 is TGTGCCAGCAGCCCCGAGGGACAGAGCTATGGCTACACCTTC. Protein product: CASSPEGQSYGYTF. This chain joins TRBV7-2 and TRBJ1-2; 7 bases map to TRBD1. With 5 bases clipped from V and 4 bases from J, the junction kept 7 bases outside the gene matches. This CDR3 region has 14 residues. CDR1 SGHTA and CDR2 FQGNSA come from the germline V gene.

The chain employs TRBV5-1 and TRBJ1-3, with a weak D call TRBD1 (6 bases). V was cut by 0 bases and J by 2 bases, with 12 bases left in between. CDR1 and CDR2 from the germline V gene are SGHRS and YFSETQ. CDR3 length: 16 amino acids. The CDR3 loop is CASSLAGGGAGNTIYF. The CDR3 nucleotides are TGCGCCAGCAGCTTGGCAGGAGGGGGGGCTGGAAACACCATATATTTT.

The chain carries TRBV19 and TRBJ2-1, with 7 bases fitting TRBD2. CDR3 size: 15 residues. Losses at the gene ends were 10 bases for V and 6 bases for J; bases not matched to a gene: 15. The germline CDR1 and CDR2 sequences are LNHDA and SQIVND (reference sequence). Here the CDR3 reads CATDGRGGSTNEQFF. In DNA, the CDR3 is TGTGCCACCGATGGCAGAGGCGGGAGTACCAATGAGCAGTTCTTC.

This rearrangement joins TRBV9 to TRBJ1-6; tentatively, D is TRBD1 (6 bases). This CDR3 comprises 15 residues. Trimming left V 2 bases short and J 9 bases short, with 15 bases between. Germline CDR1 and CDR2: SGDLS and YYNGEE. This CDR3 is CASSVSRGGTSPLHF. CDR3 bases: TGTGCCAGCAGCGTTAGTCGCGGGGGCACTTCACCCCTCCACTTT.

This clone was seen a few times. This chain links TRBV29-1 with TRBJ1-1; no firm D call. Germline V gene lookup returns CDR1 SQVTM and CDR2 ANQGSEA. V lost 4 bases, J lost 7 bases, and 7 bases lay in between. The CDR3 runs to 10 residues. The CDR3 loop is CSVGHLEAFF. In nucleotides, the CDR3 is TGCAGCGTTGGACATCTTGAAGCTTTCTTT.

The V and J genes are TRBV16 and TRBJ2-3; 8 bases match TRBD2. The V gene end was trimmed by 10 bases and the J gene end by 0 bases; junction bases not matched to a gene: 6. There are 14 residues in the CDR3. CDR1 KGHSY and CDR2 FQNENV come from the germline V gene. CDR3 in DNA: TGTGCCACTCAAGCGGGAGAAAGCACAGATACGCAGTATTTT. Its translation is CATQAGESTDTQYF.

This rearrangement joins TRBV29-1 to TRBJ2-7, with D uncertain. This CDR3 region has 12 residues. The germline gives CDR1 SQVTM, CDR2 ANQGSEA. V was shortened by 3 bases and J by 0 bases, with 6 bases between the two germline ends. The CDR3 spells CSVEGDSYEQYF. The DNA for the CDR3 is TGCAGCGTTGAGGGCGACTCCTACGAGCAGTACTTC.

The rearrangement joins TRBV6-1 to TRBJ1-1, with TRBD1 matching over 11 bases. The CDR3 totals 14 residues. J lost 6 bases, V lost 8 bases, and 8 bases had no gene match. The V gene's germline CDR1 is MNHNS and CDR2 SASEGT. The CDR3 nucleotides are TGTGCCAGCCTCCGGGACAGGGGGGGTCCTGAAGCTTTCTTT. Translated, it gives CASLRDRGGPEAFF.

The rearrangement links TRBV5-1 to TRBJ2-7; TRBD1 agrees at 10 bases. V dropped 0 bases and J dropped 5; count of bases not matched to a gene: 5. The CDR3 has 15 residues. From germline, CDR1 is SGHRS and CDR2 YFSETQ. In DNA form, the CDR3 reads TGCGCCAGCAGCTTGGAGGGACAGGGGTCCGACGAGCAGTACTTC. Translated: CASSLEGQGSDEQYF.